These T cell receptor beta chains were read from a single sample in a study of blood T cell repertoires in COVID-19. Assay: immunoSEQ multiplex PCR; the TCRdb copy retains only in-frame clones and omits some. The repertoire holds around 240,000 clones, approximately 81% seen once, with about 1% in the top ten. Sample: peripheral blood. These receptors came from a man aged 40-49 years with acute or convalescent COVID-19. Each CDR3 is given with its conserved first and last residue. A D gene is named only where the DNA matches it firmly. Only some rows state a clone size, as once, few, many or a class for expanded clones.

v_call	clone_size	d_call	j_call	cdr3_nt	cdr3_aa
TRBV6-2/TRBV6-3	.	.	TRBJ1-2	TGTGCCAGCAGTTACTCCATGGGGGCCCGGGAGGATGGCTACACCTTC	CASSYSMGAREDGYTF
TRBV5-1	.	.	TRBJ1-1	TGCGCCAGCAGCTTGGGACAGCTCAAGAACACTGAAGCTTTCTTT	CASSLGQLKNTEAFF
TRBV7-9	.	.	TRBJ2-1	TGTGCCAGCACCGCGGGGATTGAGCAGTTCTTC	CASTAGIEQFF
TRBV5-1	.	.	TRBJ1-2	TGCGCCAGCAGCTTGGATACCCGTGGGGGGGCGAATGGCTACACCTTC	CASSLDTRGGANGYTF
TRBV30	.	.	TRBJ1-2	TGTGCCTGGAGTTTTTCAGGGTTGGGCTATGGCTACACCTTC	CAWSFSGLGYGYTF
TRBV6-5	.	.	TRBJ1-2	TGTGCCAGCCGGATTCCCGGGACTAACTATGGCTACACCTTC	CASRIPGTNYGYTF
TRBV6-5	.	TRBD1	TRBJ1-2	TGTGCCATCCGGGACAGAAACTATGGCTACACCTTC	CAIRDRNYGYTF
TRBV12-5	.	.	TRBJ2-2	TGTGCTAGTGGCTCCGGGACTTTTTCCACCGGGGAGCTGTTTTTT	CASGSGTFSTGELFF
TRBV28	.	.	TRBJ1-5	TGTGCCAGCAGTTTGGAACAGACAGCCTTGTATCAGCCCCAGCATTTT	CASSLEQTALYQPQHF
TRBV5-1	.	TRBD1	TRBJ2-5	TGCGCCAGCACCCAGACAGGGGGCTTGGAAGAGACCCAGTACTTC	CASTQTGGLEETQYF
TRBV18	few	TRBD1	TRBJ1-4	TGTGCCAGCTCACCAATGACAGGGGGCGCGACTAATGAAAAACTGTTTTTT	CASSPMTGGATNEKLFF
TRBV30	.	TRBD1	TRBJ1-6	TGTGCCTGCCGGGACAGTCAAAATTCACCCCTCCACTTT	CACRDSQNSPLHF
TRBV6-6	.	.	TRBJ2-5	TGTGCCTCTAGTGCGGTTCCCGAGACCCAGTACTTC	CASSAVPETQYF
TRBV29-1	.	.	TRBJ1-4	TGCAGCGTTATTATCCAGGGGACTGAAAAACTGTTTTTT	CSVIIQGTEKLFF
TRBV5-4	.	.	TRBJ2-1	TGTGCCAGCAGCCTATCTCTCTCCTACAATGAGCAGTTCTTC	CASSLSLSYNEQFF
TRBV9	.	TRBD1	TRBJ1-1	TGTGCCAGCAGCCCGAGCTGGGTGAAGGGGGCGACTGAAGCTTTCTTT	CASSPSWVKGATEAFF
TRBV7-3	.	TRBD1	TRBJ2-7	TGTGCCAGCAGCTGGGACAGGGGCTACGAGCAGTACTTC	CASSWDRGYEQYF
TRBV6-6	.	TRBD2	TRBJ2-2	TGTGCCAGCAGCGGGACTAACCTCGCGGGGGAGCTGTTTTTT	CASSGTNLAGELFF
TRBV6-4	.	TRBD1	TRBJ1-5	TGTGCCAGCAGTGATCGGGACAGGGGACAAACATATAGCAATCAGCCCCAGCATTTT	CASSDRDRGQTYSNQPQHF
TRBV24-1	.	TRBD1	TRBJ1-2	TGTGCCACCAGTGATTCCGGACAGGGATCTAACTATGGCTACACCTTC	CATSDSGQGSNYGYTF
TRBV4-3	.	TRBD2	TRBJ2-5	TGCGCCAGCAGCCAAGCCCGCGGGGGGGCCTTGGGGGAGACCCAGTACTTC	CASSQARGGALGETQYF
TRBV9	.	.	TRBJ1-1	TGTGCCAGCAGCGCCCGAAGGAGCACTGAAGCTTTCTTT	CASSARRSTEAFF
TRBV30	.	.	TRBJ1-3	TGTGCCTGCTCCCGGGGAGAGGGAAACACCATATATTTT	CACSRGEGNTIYF
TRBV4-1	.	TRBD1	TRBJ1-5	TGCGCCAGCAGTTACAGATTTCCGGGACAGGACAATCAGCCCCAGCATTTT	CASSYRFPGQDNQPQHF
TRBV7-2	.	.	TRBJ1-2	TGTGCCAGCAGCTTATTCCCGAGGGATGGCTACACCTTC	CASSLFPRDGYTF
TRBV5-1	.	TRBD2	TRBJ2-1	TGCGCCAGCAGCCCTAGCGGAAACAATGAGCAGTTCTTC	CASSPSGNNEQFF
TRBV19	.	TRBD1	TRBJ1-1	TGTGCCAGTAGTGACAGGGCGAACACTGAAGCTTTCTTT	CASSDRANTEAFF
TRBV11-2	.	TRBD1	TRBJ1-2	TGTGCCAGCAGCCCGGACAGGGTTTATGGCTACACCTTC	CASSPDRVYGYTF
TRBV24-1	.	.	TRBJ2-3	TGTGCCACCAGTGATTTGGTGGCGGCAGGGATTAGTCCGCAGTATTTT	CATSDLVAAGISPQYF
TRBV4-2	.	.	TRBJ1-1	TGTGCCAGCAGCCAAGAATCCGGGGTTAGCACTGAAGCTTTCTTT	CASSQESGVSTEAFF
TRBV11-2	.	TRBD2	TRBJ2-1	TGTGCCAGCAGGAATCTAGCGGGCTCCTCCTACAATGAGCAGTTCTTC	CASRNLAGSSYNEQFF
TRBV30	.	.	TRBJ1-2	TGTGCCTGGATGGCGGATTATGGCTACACCTTC	CAWMADYGYTF
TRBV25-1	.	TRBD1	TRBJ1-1	TGTGCCAGCAGTGCACTACAGGGGTGGGACACTGAAGCTTTCTTT	CASSALQGWDTEAFF
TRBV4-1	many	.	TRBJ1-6	TGCGCCAGCAGCCAAGACAGGGTGTGGAATTCACCCCTCCACTTT	CASSQDRVWNSPLHF
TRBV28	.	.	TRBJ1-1	TGTGCCAGCAGTTTGTCAGGGGAATTCACTGAAGCTTTCTTT	CASSLSGEFTEAFF
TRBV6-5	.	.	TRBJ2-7	TGTGCCGGTTCACAGGGCTACGAGCAGTACTTC	CAGSQGYEQYF
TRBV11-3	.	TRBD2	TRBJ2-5	TGTGCCAGCAGCTCCCAGACTAGCGGGGAGACCCAGTACTTC	CASSSQTSGETQYF
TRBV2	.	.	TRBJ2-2	TGTGCCAGCAGTGAAGCGGGTCCAGGGGTAGGGTGGAACACCGGGGAGCTGTTTTTT	CASSEAGPGVGWNTGELFF
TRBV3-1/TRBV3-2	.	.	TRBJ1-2	TGTGCCAGCAGTCTGTACTACAGGGTGGATGGCTACACCTTC	CASSLYYRVDGYTF
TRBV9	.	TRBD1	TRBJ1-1	TGTGCCAGCAGCGCAAACAGGGGTGGGACTGAAGCTTTCTTT	CASSANRGGTEAFF
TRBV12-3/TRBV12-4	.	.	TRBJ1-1	TGTGCCAGCAGTTATTCAGGGGCGGCTTTCTTT	CASSYSGAAFF